This T cell receptor (beta chain) was found in a study of OX40 agonist ivuxolimab in advanced cancers. Background on the study: Ivuxolimab is a fully human IgG2 antibody that activates OX40 (CD134). Those treated in dose escalation had hepatocellular carcinoma, melanoma, renal cell cancer or head and neck cancer.

V lost 2 bases and J lost 5, with 12 bases in between. Per the germline V gene, CDR1 is SGHTA and CDR2 is FQGNSA. The CDR3 extends over 14 amino acids. The method was immunoSEQ multiplex PCR; TCRdb's version includes in-frame clones alone and lacks a portion of them. This sample carries over 55,000 clones, 83% of them seen once, and the ten largest clones take 0.7%. The rearrangement links TRBV7-2 to TRBJ1-1; a weak D match, TRBD1 (6 bases). The receptor was derived from an adult with an advanced solid tumor such as melanoma, head and neck, liver or kidney cancer. The input for sequencing was CD4+ or CD8+ T cells sorted from blood, taken in a trial of the OX40 agonist ivuxolimab. Here the CDR3 DNA reads TGTGCCAGCAGCTTAAATTTACAGGGAACTGAAGCTTTCTTT. This sequence encodes CASSLNLQGTEAFF. Full variable domain (outside the CDR3, taken from reference TRBV7-2 and TRBJ1-1): GAGVSQSPSNKVTEKGKDVELRCDPISGHTALYWYRQSLGQGLEFLIYFQGNSAPDKSGLPSDRFSAERTGGSVSTLTIQRTQQEDSAVYLCASSLNLQGTEAFFGQGTRLTVV.